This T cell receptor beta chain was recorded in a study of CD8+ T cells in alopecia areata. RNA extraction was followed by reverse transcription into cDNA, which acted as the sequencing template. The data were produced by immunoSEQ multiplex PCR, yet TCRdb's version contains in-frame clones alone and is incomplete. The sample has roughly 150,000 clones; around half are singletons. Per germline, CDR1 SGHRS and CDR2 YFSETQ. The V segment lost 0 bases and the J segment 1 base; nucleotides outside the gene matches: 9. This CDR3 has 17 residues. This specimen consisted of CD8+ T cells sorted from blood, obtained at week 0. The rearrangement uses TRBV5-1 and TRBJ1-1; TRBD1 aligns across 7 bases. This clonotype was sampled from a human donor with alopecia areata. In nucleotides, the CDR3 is TGCGCCAGCAGCTTGGCCGCCATTGGGACAGAGAACACTGAAGCTTTCTTT. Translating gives CASSLAAIGTENTEAFF.